This TCR beta chain was captured by sequencing in a study of a mutant IDH1 vaccine in newly diagnosed glioma (dated by TCRdb to the early 2020s). Notes on the research overall: Patients received eight vaccinations in weeks 1, 3, 5, 7, 11, 15, 19 and 23, corresponding to visits V03 through V10. The roughly 34 treated patients were approximately 62% male and around 40% female, with a mean age of 40.4 years. Vaccination began 4-6 weeks after radiotherapy alone, or alongside temozolomide cycles in the chemotherapy-containing groups. Peripheral blood was collected at six visits: V03 (baseline), V05, V07, V10, V12 and V13. Prior to enrollment, standard therapy consisting of radiotherapy alone, temozolomide alone, or radiochemotherapy with temozolomide had been administered to patients, with the combination being received by most patients. Longitudinal TCRB deep sequencing was done for 25 treated patients, wherever samples were available for exploratory analyses.

The time point label for this specimen denotes: week 11, during vaccination. A 20-mer mutant IDH1 peptide at 300 micrograms in Montanide made up each vaccine dose, which was injected subcutaneously together with topical imiquimod. The donors had newly diagnosed IDH1-mutant astrocytomas of WHO grade 3 or 4 that showed loss of nuclear ATRX. The samples were drawn from NOA16, a multicentre, single-arm, open-label phase I trial in Germany that tested a mutant IDH1 peptide vaccine in humans for the first time. Genomic DNA for TCRB sequencing was isolated from EDTA blood with the DNeasy Blood and Tissue Kit. Beyond this particular receptor, the publication reports: Changes in the top peripheral T cell clonotypes picked up by TCRB sequencing did not appear to be linked to pseudoprogression. Availability determined which PBMC samples were chosen for TCRB deep sequencing. Across multiple MHC alleles, vaccine-induced immune responses were seen in approximately 93% of patients. It was noted by the authors that analyses of patient blood samples could not be reproduced owing to sample limitations.

The library relied on the immunoSEQ multiplex PCR assay. Following the manufacturer's protocol, the hsTCRB Kit was used to amplify rearranged TCR beta chain sequences. Sequencing of TCRB libraries was carried out on an Illumina MiSeq. Concerning the study's data processing: The proprietary platform of the kit vendor was used for demultiplexing, trimming and gene mapping. As stored in TCRdb, this immuneACCESS dataset retains in-frame rearrangements with V and J assigned. A fraction of the clones does not appear; measured against another copy, unresolved V genes explain less than half of the discrepancy, and the remainder lacks a known reason. V and J calls and clone size come straight from that table; D and trimming were deduced from the DNA. Present in this sample are tens of thousands of clones, 80% to 85% of which were seen just once. The ten largest make up 2% to 2.5% of the sample. Of note for this clone: Its antigen is currently not known. No base quality information exists; no much larger clone differs at one position.

This sequence originates from a man aged 40-49 years with glioma. Sequencing used PBMCs, obtained from a glioma patient whose treatment included an IDH1 peptide vaccine.

CDR3 protein: CSVRGLASSTDTQYF. The sequenced DNA: TGCAGCGTACGCGGACTCGCCTCTAGCACAGATACGCAGTATTTT. The rearranged chain carries TRBV29-1 and TRBJ2-3, with TRBD2 as a weak D call on 5 bases. CDR1 and CDR2 are drawn from the germline V gene: SQVTM, ANQGSEA. The junction shows trimming of 6 bases on V and 0 bases on J, plus 16 bases between the germline ends. Spanning cysteine to phenylalanine, the CDR3 consists of 15 amino acids. Left in the record is the CDR3 DNA by itself, 45 bases read in frame from the first base.